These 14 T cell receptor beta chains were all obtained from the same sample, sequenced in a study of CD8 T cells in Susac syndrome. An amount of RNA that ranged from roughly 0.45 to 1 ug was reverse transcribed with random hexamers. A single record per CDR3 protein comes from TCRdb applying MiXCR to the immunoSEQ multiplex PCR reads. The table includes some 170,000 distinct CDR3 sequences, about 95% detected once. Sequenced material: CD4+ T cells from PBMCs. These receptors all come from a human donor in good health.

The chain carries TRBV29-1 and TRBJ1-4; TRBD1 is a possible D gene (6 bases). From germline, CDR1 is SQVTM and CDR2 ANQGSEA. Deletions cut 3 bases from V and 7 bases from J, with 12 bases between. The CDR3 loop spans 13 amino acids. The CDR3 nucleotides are TGCAGCGTTGAGGGCAGGGGAACTGAAAAACTGTTTTTT. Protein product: CSVEGRGTEKLFF. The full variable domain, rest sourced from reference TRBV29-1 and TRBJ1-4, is SAVISQKPSRDICQRGTSLTIQCQVDSQVTMMFWYRQQPGQSLTLIATANQGSEATYESGFVIDKFPISRPNLTFSTLTVSNMSPEDSSIYLCSVEGRGTEKLFFGSGTQLSVL.

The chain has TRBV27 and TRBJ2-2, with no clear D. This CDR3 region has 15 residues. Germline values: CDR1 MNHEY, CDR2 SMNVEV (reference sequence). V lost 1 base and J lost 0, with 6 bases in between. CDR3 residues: CASSLLGANTGELFF. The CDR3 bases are TGTGCCAGCAGTTTATTAGGAGCGAACACCGGGGAGCTGTTTTTT.

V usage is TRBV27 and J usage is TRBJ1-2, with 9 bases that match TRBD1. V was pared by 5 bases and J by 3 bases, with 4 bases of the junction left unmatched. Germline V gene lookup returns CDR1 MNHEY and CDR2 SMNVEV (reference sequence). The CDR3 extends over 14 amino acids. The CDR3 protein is CASSPRTGDYGYTF. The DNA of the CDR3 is TGTGCCAGCAGTCCCCGGACAGGGGACTATGGCTACACCTTC.

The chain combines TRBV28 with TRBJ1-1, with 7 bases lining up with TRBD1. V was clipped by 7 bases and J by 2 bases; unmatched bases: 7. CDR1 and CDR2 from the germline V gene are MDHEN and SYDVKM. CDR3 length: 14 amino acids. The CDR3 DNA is TGTGCCAGCATCCGACAGGGTGGAAACACTGAAGCTTTCTTT. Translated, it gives CASIRQGGNTEAFF.

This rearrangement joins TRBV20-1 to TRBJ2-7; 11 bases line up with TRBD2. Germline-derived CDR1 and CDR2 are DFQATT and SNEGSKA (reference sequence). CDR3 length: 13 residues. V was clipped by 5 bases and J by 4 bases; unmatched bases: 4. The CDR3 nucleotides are TGCAGTGCTCAACTAGCGGGAGCTTACGAGCAGTACTTC. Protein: CSAQLAGAYEQYF.

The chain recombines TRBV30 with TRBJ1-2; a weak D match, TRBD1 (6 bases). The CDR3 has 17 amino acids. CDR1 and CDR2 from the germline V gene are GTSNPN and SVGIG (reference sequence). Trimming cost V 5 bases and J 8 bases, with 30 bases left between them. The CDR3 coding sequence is TGTGCCTGGGCCCGAACCCGGGACATCGACAACCGGAGGGGCTACACCTTC. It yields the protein CAWARTRDIDNRRGYTF.

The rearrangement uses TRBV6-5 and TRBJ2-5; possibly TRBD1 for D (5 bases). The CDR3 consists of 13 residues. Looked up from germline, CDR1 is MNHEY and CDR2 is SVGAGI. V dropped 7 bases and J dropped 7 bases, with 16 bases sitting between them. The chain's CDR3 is CASTSTQGRTQYF. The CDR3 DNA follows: TGTGCCAGCACCTCGACCCAGGGTCGGACCCAGTACTTC.

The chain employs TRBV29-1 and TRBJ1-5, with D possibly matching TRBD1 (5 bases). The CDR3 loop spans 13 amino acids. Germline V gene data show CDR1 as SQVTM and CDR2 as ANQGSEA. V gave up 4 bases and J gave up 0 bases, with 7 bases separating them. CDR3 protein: CSVGDFSNQPQHF. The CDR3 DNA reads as TGCAGCGTTGGGGACTTTAGCAATCAGCCCCAGCATTTT.

Written as DNA, the CDR3 is TGTGCCAGCAGCCCATACAGGGGGTTGTCAGATACGCAGTATTTT. Amino acids: CASSPYRGLSDTQYF. The rearrangement links TRBV3-1 to TRBJ2-3; 8 bases fit TRBD1. Germline trimming cut 4 bases from V and 4 bases from J; bases unmatched to any gene: 7. This CDR3 has 15 residues. Germline V CDR1 and CDR2: LGHDT, YNNKEL (reference sequence).

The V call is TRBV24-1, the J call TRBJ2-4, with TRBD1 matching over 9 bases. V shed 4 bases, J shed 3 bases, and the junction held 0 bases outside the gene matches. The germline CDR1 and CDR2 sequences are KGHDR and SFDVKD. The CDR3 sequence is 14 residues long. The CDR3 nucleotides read TGTGCCACCAGTGAGGGACAGGGCAAAAACATTCAGTACTTC. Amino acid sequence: CATSEGQGKNIQYF.

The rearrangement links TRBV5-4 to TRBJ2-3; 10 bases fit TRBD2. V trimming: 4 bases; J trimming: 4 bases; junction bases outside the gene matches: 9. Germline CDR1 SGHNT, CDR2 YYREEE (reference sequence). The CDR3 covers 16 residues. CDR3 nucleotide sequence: TGTGCCAGCAGCCGACGGGCTAGCGGGAGATCAGATACGCAGTATTTT. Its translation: CASSRRASGRSDTQYF.

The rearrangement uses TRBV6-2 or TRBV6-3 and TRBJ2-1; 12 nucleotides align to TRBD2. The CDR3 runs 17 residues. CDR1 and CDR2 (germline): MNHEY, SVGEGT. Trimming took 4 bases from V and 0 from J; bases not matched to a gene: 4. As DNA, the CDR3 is TGTGCCAGCAGTTCCGGACTAGCGGGATACTCCTACAATGAGCAGTTCTTC. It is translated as CASSSGLAGYSYNEQFF.

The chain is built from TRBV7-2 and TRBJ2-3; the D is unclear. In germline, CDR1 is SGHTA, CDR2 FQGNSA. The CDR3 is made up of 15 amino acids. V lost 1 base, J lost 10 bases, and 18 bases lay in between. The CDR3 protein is CASSLDKTSTWAQYF. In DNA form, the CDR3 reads TGTGCCAGCAGCTTAGACAAAACATCAACATGGGCGCAGTATTTT.

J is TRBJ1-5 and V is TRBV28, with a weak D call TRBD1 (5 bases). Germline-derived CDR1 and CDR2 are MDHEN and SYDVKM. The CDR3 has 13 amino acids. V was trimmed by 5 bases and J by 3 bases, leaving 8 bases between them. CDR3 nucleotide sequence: TGTGCCAGCAGTAGACAGCACAATCAGCCCCAGCATTTT. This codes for CASSRQHNQPQHF.